These 24 T cell receptor beta chains were sequenced from one sample in a study of T cells in Graves' hyperthyroidism and ophthalmopathy. Amplification of TCR beta CDR3 regions used RNA as the template. Using the HTBI primer set, a first-round RT-PCR was run on the TCR CDR3. TCRdb ran MiXCR on the multiplex PCR reads and lists one entry per CDR3 protein. Of around 350,000 distinct CDR3 sequences listed, approximately 13% are singletons. Sequencing was carried out using blood. The receptors were gathered from a woman between 18 and 29 years old with Graves' hyperthyroidism.

In its sample, this clonotype was seen many times. The genes are TRBV4-1 and TRBJ1-1; the D is unclear. V was pared by 1 base and J by 6 bases, with 9 bases between. The V gene's germline CDR1 is MGHRA and CDR2 YSYEKL. The CDR3 is 13 amino acids. The CDR3 sequence is CASSQGRVAEAFF. The CDR3, as DNA: TGCGCCAGCAGCCAAGGGAGGGTCGCTGAAGCTTTCTTT.

This clonotype was detected a few times. The rearrangement links TRBV7-9 to TRBJ2-5; the D gene could be TRBD1 or TRBD2 (5 bases each). The CDR3 totals 14 residues. Trimming cost V 6 bases and J 2 bases, with 13 bases left between them. Germline V CDR1 and CDR2: SEHNR, FQNEAQ (reference sequence). CDR3 coding DNA: TGTGCCAGCAGTGGGGACCTACATCAAGAGACCCAGTACTTC. Its protein is CASSGDLHQETQYF.

In this sample, this clonotype turned up many times. The chain is built from TRBV20-1 and TRBJ2-7; 7 bases agree with TRBD2. V lost 6 bases to trimming and J lost 4 bases; unmatched junction nucleotides: 15. CDR3 length equals 15 residues. CDR1 and CDR2 from the germline V gene are DFQATT and SNEGSKA (reference sequence). The CDR3 DNA reads TGCAGTGCCAAAGCCTTTGGGACTACCAATTACGAGCAGTACTTC. It specifies CSAKAFGTTNYEQYF.

In this sample, this clonotype turned up a few times. J is TRBJ2-7 and V is TRBV7-9; either TRBD1 or TRBD2 may supply D (7 bases each). Germline loops: CDR1 SEHNR, CDR2 FQNEAQ (reference sequence). The V gene lost 4 bases and the J gene lost 0 bases, with 13 bases spanning the gap. This CDR3 spans 15 amino acids. Here the CDR3 reads CASSSPGGGSYEQYF. The CDR3 DNA sequence: TGTGCCAGCAGCTCCCCAGGGGGGGGCTCCTACGAGCAGTACTTC.

This clonotype was counted ten times or more. The rearrangement joins TRBV6-1 to TRBJ2-1; a weak D match, TRBD1 (6 bases). With 3 bases removed from V and 7 bases from J, the gap between germline ends came to 19 bases. The V gene's germline CDR1 is MNHNS and CDR2 SASEGT. There are 16 residues in the CDR3. The CDR3 loop is CASSEADRRYQNEQFF. The CDR3 DNA sequence: TGTGCCAGCAGTGAGGCAGACAGGCGTTATCAGAATGAGCAGTTCTTC.

In its sample, this clonotype was seen a few times. V gene TRBV3-2 combines with J gene TRBJ1-2; the D call TRBD1 from the table was never checked on the DNA. TRBV3-2 is described as a pseudogene. The CDR3 sequence is 14 residues long. The CDR3 sequence: CASSQDLRGYGYTF. CDR3 sequence (DNA): TGTGCCAGCAGCCAAGATTTGAGGGGCTATGGCTACACCTTC.

In its sample, this clonotype was seen many times. The V and J genes are TRBV12-3 or TRBV12-4 and TRBJ2-7; no reliable D call. V was trimmed by 6 bases and J by 7 bases, leaving 16 bases between them. The CDR3 totals 13 residues. CDR3: CASSAGRRMEQYF. Written as DNA, the CDR3 is TGTGCCAGCAGCGCCGGACGGCGGATGGAGCAGTACTTC.

In its sample, this clonotype was seen many times. The chain links TRBV6-2 or TRBV6-3 to TRBJ1-1, with 8 bases that match TRBD1. Looked up from germline, CDR1 is MNHEY and CDR2 is SVGEGT. V lost 7 bases and J lost 4; bases outside the gene matches: 5. There are 13 residues in the CDR3. Here the CDR3 reads CASTQGAVTEAFF. The CDR3, as DNA: TGTGCCAGCACCCAGGGGGCGGTCACTGAAGCTTTCTTT.

This clonotype was counted ten times or more. V gene TRBV7-6 combines with J gene TRBJ1-1; D may be TRBD1 (5 bases). Looked up from germline, CDR1 is SGHVS and CDR2 is FNYEAQ. The CDR3 has 16 amino acids. Trimming removed 8 bases from V and 8 bases from J, with 27 bases in between. CDR3 region: CASLAQALTGTAEAFF. The CDR3 DNA follows: TGTGCCAGCTTAGCACAAGCCCTAACAGGTACTGCCGAAGCTTTCTTT. The entire variable domain, with the rest obtained from reference TRBV7-6 and TRBJ1-1, is as follows: GAGVSQSPRYKVTKRGQDVALRCDPISGHVSLYWYRQALGQGPEFLTYFNYEAQQDKSGLPNDRFSAERPEGSISTLTIQRTEQRDSAMYRCASLAQALTGTAEAFFGQGTRLTVV.

There are many counts of this clonotype. The chain combines TRBV20-1 with TRBJ2-5, with 7 bases identical to TRBD2. The germline V gene has CDR1 DFQATT and CDR2 SNEGSKA (reference sequence). The CDR3 loop spans 13 amino acids. The J segment lost 3 bases and the V segment lost 5 bases, leaving 6 bases of the junction unmatched. Here the CDR3 DNA reads TGCAGTGCTCTCAACGCGGGGGAAGAGACCCAGTACTTC. Its protein is CSALNAGEETQYF.

This clonotype was seen at least ten times. The V and J genes are TRBV11-2 and TRBJ2-7; possibly TRBD1 for D (5 bases). V was pared by 4 bases and J by 6 bases, with 16 bases between. CDR3 size: 14 residues. The germline V gene has CDR1 SGHAT and CDR2 FQNNGV. CDR3 bases: TGTGCCAGCAGCTCCCTTAGGGGCGGTCGCGAGCAGTACTTC. Protein product: CASSSLRGGREQYF.

This clonotype was observed at least ten times. This chain connects TRBV28 to TRBJ1-2; TRBD1 aligns across 8 bases. V dropped 3 bases and J dropped 0; count of bases not matched to a gene: 12. CDR1 is MDHEN, CDR2 SYDVKM, per germline. The length of the CDR3 is 18 residues. CDR3 sequence reads: CASSFLQGAGGPNYGYTF. CDR3 nucleotide sequence: TGTGCCAGCAGTTTTCTTCAGGGGGCAGGGGGACCTAACTATGGCTACACCTTC.

This clonotype occurred many times. The rearrangement links TRBV6-5 to TRBJ1-6, with D uncertain. The CDR3 runs to 15 residues. Germline V lookup: CDR1 MNHEY, CDR2 SVGAGI. Trimming took off 0 bases at V and 0 bases at J, with 3 bases between the two ends. CDR3 amino acids: CASSYSSSYNSPLHF. The CDR3 bases are TGTGCCAGCAGTTACTCGAGCTCCTATAATTCACCCCTCCACTTT.

This clonotype was observed at least ten times. The V gene is TRBV7-8, the J gene TRBJ2-7; 11 bases fit TRBD1. V lost 4 bases to trimming and J lost 3 bases; unmatched junction nucleotides: 11. The germline CDR1 and CDR2 sequences are SGHVS and FQNEAQ. The CDR3 spans 17 residues. CDR3 DNA sequence: TGTGCCAGCAGCTCCGGATTCGGACAGGGGGCGATCTACGAGCAGTACTTC. It codes for CASSSGFGQGAIYEQYF.

There are many counts of this clonotype. J is TRBJ2-3 and V is TRBV5-6; 10 bases align to TRBD2. The CDR3 loop spans 19 amino acids. V was clipped by 0 bases and J by 1 base; unmatched bases: 11. The V gene's germline CDR1 is SGHDT and CDR2 YYEEEE. The chain's CDR3 is CASSLVGLAGAEGTDTQYF. Written as DNA, the CDR3 is TGTGCCAGCAGCTTGGTTGGGCTAGCGGGAGCAGAGGGCACAGATACGCAGTATTTT.

The sample holds many counts of this clonotype. The V gene is TRBV5-5, the J gene TRBJ1-1; D remains unclear. The length of the CDR3 is 15 residues. The V end lost 4 bases, the J end lost 1 base, and 14 bases lay between the germline ends. CDR1 and CDR2 (germline): SGHKS, YYEKEE (reference sequence). In nucleotides, the CDR3 is TGTGCCAGCAGCCCCACCGGGCTGAGGAACACTGAAGCTTTCTTT. It is translated as CASSPTGLRNTEAFF.

Ten or more counts support this clonotype. The chain recombines TRBV11-2 with TRBJ1-3; no clear D gene. The CDR3 covers 14 residues. Germline values: CDR1 SGHAT, CDR2 FQNNGV. V lost 6 bases, J lost 1 base, and 10 bases lay in between. Here the CDR3 reads CASRRDGSGNTIYF. As DNA, the CDR3 is TGTGCCAGCAGGCGTGACGGTTCTGGAAACACCATATATTTT.

This clonotype was observed a few times. The chain joins TRBV12-3 or TRBV12-4 to TRBJ2-3; 10 nucleotides agree with TRBD2. V shed 6 bases and J 6 bases; nucleotides not matched to a gene: 6. There are 14 residues in the CDR3. CDR3 nucleotides: TGTGCCAGCAGGGTAGCGGGGGGAGGGGATACGCAGTATTTT. Residues: CASRVAGGGDTQYF.

This clonotype was observed many times. V usage is TRBV28 and J usage is TRBJ1-2, with 9 positions matching TRBD1. CDR3 length: 17 amino acids. Germline V CDR1 and CDR2: MDHEN, SYDVKM. Trimming removed 7 bases from V and 1 base from J; junction bases left unmatched: 13. Written as DNA, the CDR3 is TGTGCCAGCACCATACCGGGACAGGGTTCGGGTAACTATGGCTACACCTTC. Translation gives CASTIPGQGSGNYGYTF.

At least ten counts were recorded for this clonotype. This CDR3 is CASSEDWGTQYF. Written as DNA, the CDR3 is TGTGCCAGCAGTGAAGATTGGGGTACGCAGTATTTT. The chain has TRBV6-1 and TRBJ2-3; no clear D gene. The CDR3 is 12 residues long. The germline V gene encodes CDR1 MNHNS and CDR2 SASEGT. Trimming removed 1 base from V and 8 bases from J, with 7 bases in between.

This clonotype has more than one count but fewer than ten. This rearrangement joins TRBV4-1 to TRBJ2-6; 8 positions match TRBD1. Looked up from germline, CDR1 is MGHRA and CDR2 is YSYEKL. V lost 2 bases to trimming and J lost 0 bases; unmatched junction nucleotides: 12. The CDR3 runs 20 residues. CDR3 nucleotides: TGCGCCAGCAGCCAACAACAGACTGGGACAGGTCTCTCTGGGGCCAACGTCCTGACTTTC. Protein: CASSQQQTGTGLSGANVLTF.

Ten or more counts support this clonotype. The chain links TRBV28 to TRBJ2-3, with D tentatively TRBD1 or TRBD2 (5 bases each). Germline values: CDR1 MDHEN, CDR2 SYDVKM. CDR3 length: 14 amino acids. Trimming stripped 5 bases from V and 4 bases from J, with 13 bases between. The CDR3 nucleotides are TGTGCCAGCAGTAAGGGACCCCACCCAGATACGCAGTATTTT. Protein product: CASSKGPHPDTQYF.

A few counts support this clonotype. The chain uses TRBV6-2 or TRBV6-3 and TRBJ2-1, with unresolved D. Germline V gene sequence: CDR1 MNHEY, CDR2 SVGEGT. The V end lost 0 bases, the J end lost 3 bases, and 6 bases lay between the germline ends. The CDR3 sequence is 14 residues long. The CDR3 region is CASSYSNLYNEQFF. The CDR3 coding sequence is TGTGCCAGCAGTTACTCTAACCTCTACAATGAGCAGTTCTTC.

This clonotype was observed at least ten times. V and J are TRBV7-9 and TRBJ2-7; D is unclear. Deletions cut 4 bases from V and 0 bases from J, with 13 bases between. The germline gives CDR1 SEHNR, CDR2 FQNEAQ (reference sequence). The CDR3 has 15 residues. For the CDR3, the DNA is TGTGCCAGCAGCTCAGACACCTACCCCTCCTACGAGCAGTACTTC. It translates to CASSSDTYPSYEQYF.